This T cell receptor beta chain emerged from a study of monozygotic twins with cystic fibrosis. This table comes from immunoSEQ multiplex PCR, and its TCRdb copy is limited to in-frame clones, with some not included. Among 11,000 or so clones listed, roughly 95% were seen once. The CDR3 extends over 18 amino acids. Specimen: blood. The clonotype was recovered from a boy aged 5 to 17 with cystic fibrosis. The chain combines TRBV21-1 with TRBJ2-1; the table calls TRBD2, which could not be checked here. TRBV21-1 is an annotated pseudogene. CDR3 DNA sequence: TGTGCCAGCAGTCCCGAGGGCGGGCGGGCGAAGAGTTACAATGAGCAGTTCTTC. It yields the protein CASSPEGGRAKSYNEQFF.